These 24 T cell receptor beta chains came from one sample sequenced in a study of control samples from healthy donors and cancer patients. This table comes from immunoSEQ multiplex PCR, and its TCRdb copy is limited to in-frame clones, with some not included. This sample has more than 50,000 clones, with 90% found just once. Material for sequencing was PBMCs. All receptors derive from a woman between 50 and 59 years old with colorectal cancer.

This chain connects TRBV11-1 to TRBJ1-5, with TRBD1 identical over 7 bases. The J segment lost 4 bases and the V segment lost 5 bases, leaving 2 bases of the junction unmatched. The CDR3 spans 13 residues. The germline V gene has CDR1 SGHAT and CDR2 FQDESV (reference sequence). The CDR3 loop reads CASSLDRNQPQHF. CDR3 DNA: TGTGCCAGCAGCCTGGACAGGAATCAGCCCCAGCATTTT. Together with reference TRBV11-1 and TRBJ1-5, the CDR3 gives the full variable domain: EAEVAQSPRYKITEKSQAVAFWCDPISGHATLYWYRQILGQGPELLVQFQDESVVDDSQLPKDRFSAERLKGVDSTLKIQPAELGDSAMYLCASSLDRNQPQHFGDGTRLSIL.

As for this clone: The junction does not match germline at one end; this may be a read error. V usage is TRBV2 and J usage is TRBJ1-5; D ambiguous. CDR1 SNHLY and CDR2 FYNNEI come from the germline V gene. This CDR3 is 12 amino acids long. Here the CDR3 reads CASSEEAQPQHF. The CDR3, as DNA: TGTGCCAGCAGCGAAGAGGCGCAGCCCCAGCATTTT.

The chain links TRBV5-6 to TRBJ2-7; 8 nucleotides agree with TRBD1. The CDR3 is made up of 14 amino acids. With 1 base clipped from V and 5 bases from J, the junction kept 5 bases outside the gene matches. Germline loops: CDR1 SGHDT, CDR2 YYEEEE. The CDR3 DNA reads TGTGCCAGCAGCTTGCGACAGGGGCGCGACGAGCAGTACTTC. Protein: CASSLRQGRDEQYF.

The chain carries TRBV5-1 and TRBJ2-1, with TRBD2 identical over 14 bases. The CDR3 runs 17 residues. Per germline, CDR1 SGHRS and CDR2 YFSETQ. The V gene end was trimmed by 0 bases and the J gene end by 8 bases; junction bases not matched to a gene: 7. The CDR3 loop is CASSLEGLAGVGDEQFF. For the CDR3, the DNA is TGCGCCAGCAGCTTGGAGGGACTAGCGGGAGTTGGCGATGAGCAGTTCTTC. The complete variable domain, with remaining parts taken from reference TRBV5-1 and TRBJ2-1, reads KAGVTQTPRYLIKTRGQQVTLSCSPISGHRSVSWYQQTPGQGLQFLFEYFSETQRNKGNFPGRFSGRQFSNSRSEMNVSTLELGDSALYLCASSLEGLAGVGDEQFFGPGTRLTVL.

The rearrangement joins TRBV9 to TRBJ1-5, with D hard to call. Per the germline V gene, CDR1 is SGDLS and CDR2 is YYNGEE. CDR3 size: 13 residues. V was pared by 3 bases and J by 6 bases, with 10 bases between. The CDR3 here is CASSAEGSQPQHF. CDR3 DNA: TGTGCCAGCAGCGCAGAAGGTAGTCAGCCCCAGCATTTT.

As to this clone: Other DNA sequences from this sample encode an identical CDR3 as well. J is TRBJ2-5 and V is TRBV3-1 (or the pseudogene TRBV3-2), with TRBD2 as a possible D gene (6 bases). Germline lookup yields CDR1 LGHDT and CDR2 YNNKEL (reference sequence). The CDR3 extends over 13 amino acids. V lost 6 bases to trimming and J lost 5 bases, with 13 bases between them. The CDR3 protein is CASSGGAGETQYF. The CDR3, as DNA: TGTGCCAGCAGTGGAGGGGCGGGCGAGACCCAGTACTTC.

This chain uses TRBV25-1 with TRBJ1-1, with D hard to call. This CDR3 comprises 15 residues. CDR1 MGHDK and CDR2 SYGVNS come from the germline V gene. Trimming took off 5 bases at V and 1 base at J, with 14 bases between the two ends. CDR3 bases: TGTGCCAGCAGTCCCTCGCCAGGTAGGAACACTGAAGCTTTCTTT. Translated: CASSPSPGRNTEAFF.

CDR3 sequence reads: CASSPDPDRVHEQYF. The CDR3 DNA follows: TGCGCCAGCAGCCCGGACCCGGACAGGGTACACGAGCAGTACTTC. This chain links TRBV5-1 with TRBJ2-7; TRBD1 matches at 8 bases. J was trimmed by 5 bases and V by 4 bases; bases with no gene match: 11. Germline CDR1 reads SGHRS; CDR2 reads YFSETQ. This CDR3 has 15 amino acids.

The rearrangement links TRBV5-1 to TRBJ1-1; D gene unclear. The CDR3 contains 15 residues. Looked up from germline, CDR1 is SGHRS and CDR2 is YFSETQ. Trimming took off 0 bases at V and 1 base at J, with 10 bases between the two ends. The CDR3 sequence is CASSLGLLQNTEAFF. CDR3 nucleotide sequence: TGCGCCAGCAGCTTGGGTTTGCTACAGAACACTGAAGCTTTCTTT.

The rearrangement uses TRBV30 and TRBJ2-4; 7 positions match TRBD1. V lost 3 bases to trimming and J lost 0 bases; unmatched junction nucleotides: 5. This CDR3 region has 15 residues. Per germline, CDR1 GTSNPN and CDR2 SVGIG (reference sequence). CDR3 loop: CAWSRDRLAKNIQYF. Written as DNA, the CDR3 is TGTGCCTGGAGCCGGGACAGACTAGCCAAAAACATTCAGTACTTC.

The gene calls are TRBV10-1 and TRBJ2-7; D is undetermined. The CDR3 is made up of 11 amino acids. CDR1 WNHNN and CDR2 SYGVQD come from the germline V gene (reference sequence). Trimming left V 3 bases short and J 0 bases short, with 0 bases between. CDR3 residues: CASSDSYEQYF. The CDR3 bases are TGCGCCAGCAGTGACTCCTACGAGCAGTACTTC.

The rearrangement uses TRBV5-5 and TRBJ2-7; TRBD1 might be the D (6 bases). The germline V gene encodes CDR1 SGHKS and CDR2 YYEKEE (reference sequence). This CDR3 has 16 residues. With 4 bases removed from V and 3 bases from J, the gap between germline ends came to 20 bases. Here the CDR3 reads CASSRTVGGADYEQYF. The CDR3 DNA follows: TGTGCCAGCAGCCGGACAGTGGGTGGGGCGGACTACGAGCAGTACTTC.

The chain carries TRBV2 and TRBJ2-4; D is possibly TRBD2 (5 bases). Germline V gene lookup returns CDR1 SNHLY and CDR2 FYNNEI. This CDR3 comprises 15 residues. The germline V and J ends were trimmed by 3 bases and 3 bases, with 12 bases remaining between them. The CDR3 region is CASSDRRLGKNIQYF. CDR3 in DNA: TGTGCCAGCAGTGATCGGAGGCTAGGCAAAAACATTCAGTACTTC.

The chain joins TRBV6-5 to TRBJ2-5; D is possibly TRBD1 or TRBD2 (5 bases each). Germline assignment: CDR1 MNHEY and CDR2 SVGAGI. Trimming left V 6 bases short and J 4 bases short, with 15 bases between. The CDR3 sequence is 14 residues long. CDR3 region: CASSPGTAGETQYF. The CDR3 bases are TGTGCCAGCAGCCCCGGGACCGCTGGAGAGACCCAGTACTTC.

This clone was seen just once. The chain couples TRBV7-9 to TRBJ1-2; TRBD1 might be the D (5 bases). The CDR3 runs 12 residues. Germline V lookup: CDR1 SEHNR, CDR2 FQNEAQ (reference sequence). V was shortened by 7 bases and J by 7 bases, with 13 bases between the two germline ends. The DNA of the CDR3 is TGTGCCAGCACCATAGCAGGGAGTGGCTACACCTTC. This encodes CASTIAGSGYTF.

This sequence joins TRBV5-6 and TRBJ1-2; D ambiguous. Germline V gives CDR1 SGHDT, CDR2 YYEEEE. The length of the CDR3 is 18 residues. V lost 1 base and J lost 0, with 19 bases in between. The CDR3 loop is CASSLLIKTENANYGYTF. In DNA form, the CDR3 reads TGTGCCAGCAGCTTGCTTATCAAGACGGAAAACGCTAACTATGGCTACACCTTC.

This rearrangement joins TRBV27 to TRBJ1-4; D remains unclear. Trimming left V 3 bases short and J 3 bases short, with 5 bases between. CDR1 MNHEY and CDR2 SMNVEV come from the germline V gene (reference sequence). CDR3 length equals 13 residues. CDR3 amino acids: CASSFQPNEKLFF. CDR3 coding DNA: TGTGCCAGCAGTTTCCAGCCTAATGAAAAACTGTTTTTT.

V is TRBV5-6 and J is TRBJ2-7; 7 nucleotides line up with TRBD1. Per germline, CDR1 SGHDT and CDR2 YYEEEE. The V segment lost 4 bases and the J segment 2 bases; nucleotides outside the gene matches: 9. This CDR3 region has 15 residues. The CDR3, as DNA: TGTGCCAGCAGCCCCGCGACAGGGTTTACCTACGAGCAGTACTTC. Amino acid sequence: CASSPATGFTYEQYF.

This chain joins TRBV7-2 and TRBJ2-3, with D possibly TRBD2 on 7 matching bases. Trimming left V 5 bases short and J 4 bases short, with 13 bases between. The CDR3 length is 14 residues. The germline V gene has CDR1 SGHTA and CDR2 FQGNSA. The CDR3 loop reads CASSLGGGADTQYF. DNA of the CDR3: TGTGCCAGCAGCCTCGGCGGGGGCGCAGATACGCAGTATTTT. Full variable domain (rest looked up from reference TRBV7-2 and TRBJ2-3): GAGVSQSPSNKVTEKGKDVELRCDPISGHTALYWYRQSLGQGLEFLIYFQGNSAPDKSGLPSDRFSAERTGGSVSTLTIQRTQQEDSAVYLCASSLGGGADTQYFGPGTRLTVL.

The genes are TRBV6-5 and TRBJ2-5; D gene unclear. Deletions cut 5 bases from V and 7 bases from J, with 17 bases between. This CDR3 has 14 amino acids. The germline V gene encodes CDR1 MNHEY and CDR2 SVGAGI. The CDR3 nucleotides read TGTGCCAGCAGTAGGCTGGAGTTGATGGGGACCCAGTACTTC. The encoded protein is CASSRLELMGTQYF.

The chain has TRBV7-8 and TRBJ1-4; TRBD1 agrees at 8 bases. From germline, CDR1 is SGHVS and CDR2 FQNEAQ. Losses at the gene ends were 2 bases for V and 8 bases for J; bases not matched to a gene: 7. The CDR3 extends over 15 amino acids. This chain's CDR3 is CASSLKAGGTEKLFF. Here the CDR3 DNA reads TGTGCCAGCAGCTTAAAGGCAGGGGGCACAGAAAAACTGTTTTTT. The variable domain in full, completed from reference TRBV7-8 and TRBJ1-4, reads GAGVSQSPRYKVAKRGQDVALRCDPISGHVSLFWYQQALGQGPEFLTYFQNEAQLDKSGLPSDRFFAERPEGSVSTLKIQRTQQEDSAVYLCASSLKAGGTEKLFFGSGTQLSVL.

The chain has TRBV21-1 and TRBJ2-7. TRBV21-1 is assigned pseudogene status. The CDR3 spans 9 residues. The CDR3 here is CAGSKEGYF. CDR3 in DNA: TGTGCCGGCAGCAAAGAGGGGTACTTC.

The chain has TRBV5-1 and TRBJ2-5; D is perhaps TRBD1 (5 bases). The ends were cut back, 0 bases at V and 2 bases at J, with 8 bases in the middle. The germline V gene has CDR1 SGHRS and CDR2 YFSETQ. CDR3 size: 14 residues. The CDR3 region is CASSLVQGQETQYF. In DNA form, the CDR3 reads TGCGCCAGCAGCTTGGTCCAGGGACAAGAGACCCAGTACTTC.

The V call is TRBV5-5, the J call TRBJ2-7, with D possibly TRBD1 on 5 matching bases. Germline V lookup: CDR1 SGHKS, CDR2 YYEKEE (reference sequence). The CDR3 loop spans 15 amino acids. Trimming took 0 bases from V and 2 from J, leaving 12 bases between them. This chain's CDR3 is CASSLEGVQPYEQYF. The CDR3 DNA is TGTGCCAGCAGCTTGGAAGGGGTTCAACCCTACGAGCAGTACTTC.